This T cell receptor beta chain was recorded in a study of T cell changes during pregnancy in multiple sclerosis. The repertoire was sequenced with immunoSEQ multiplex PCR; TCRdb's copy has only in-frame clones and lacks some. The sample contains some 90,000 clones, roughly nine tenths of which appear only once. V lost 3 bases to trimming and J lost 5 bases; unmatched junction nucleotides: 9. Germline lookup yields CDR1 KGHSH and CDR2 LQKENI. The CDR3 contains 15 residues. In its sample, this clone was seen once. This receptor was obtained from a female donor in good health, enrolled as a control in a pregnancy study. The source material was peripheral blood, sampled after pregnancy. This chain connects TRBV18 to TRBJ2-5; TRBD1 matches at 7 bases. The CDR3 reads CASSPRQGDSETQYF. CDR3 bases: TGTGCCAGCTCACCCCGACAGGGCGATTCGGAGACCCAGTACTTC.